This TCR beta chain was profiled in a study of CD8 T cells in ankylosing spondylitis. Findings of the study overall: Researchers report that disease-linked clones proved CD8+ and relatively rare in peripheral blood. Seemingly distinctive of ankylosing spondylitis blood was a TCR beta motif formed by eight highly homologous variants.

In the case of this clonotype: Its antigen is still unknown.

MiXCR, applied by TCRdb to the 5' RACE reads, yields one record per CDR3 protein. The sample holds a few hundred thousand distinct CDR3 sequences, roughly 17% seen once. Sequencing used blood, either unsorted or a sorted T cell fraction (not recorded which). The TCR was taken from a male donor with ankylosing spondylitis.

The CDR3 region is CASSTDRASNEKLFF. In DNA, the CDR3 is TGCGCCAGCAGCACTGACAGGGCGTCTAATGAAAAACTGTTTTTT. The chain employs TRBV5-1 and TRBJ1-4; 7 nucleotides line up with TRBD1. The CDR3 totals 15 residues. The V segment lost 4 bases and the J segment 3 bases; nucleotides outside the gene matches: 6. Germline assignment: CDR1 SGHRS and CDR2 YFSETQ.